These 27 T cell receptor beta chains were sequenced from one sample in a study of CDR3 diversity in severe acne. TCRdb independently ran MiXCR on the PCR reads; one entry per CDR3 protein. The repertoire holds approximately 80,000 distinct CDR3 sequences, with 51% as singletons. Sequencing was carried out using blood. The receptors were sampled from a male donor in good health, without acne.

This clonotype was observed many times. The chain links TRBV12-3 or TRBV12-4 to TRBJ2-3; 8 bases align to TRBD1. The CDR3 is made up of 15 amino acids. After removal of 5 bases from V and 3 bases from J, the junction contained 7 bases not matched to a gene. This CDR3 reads CASSQRRGPTDTQYF. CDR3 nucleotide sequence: TGTGCCAGCAGTCAACGCAGGGGGCCAACAGATACGCAGTATTTT.

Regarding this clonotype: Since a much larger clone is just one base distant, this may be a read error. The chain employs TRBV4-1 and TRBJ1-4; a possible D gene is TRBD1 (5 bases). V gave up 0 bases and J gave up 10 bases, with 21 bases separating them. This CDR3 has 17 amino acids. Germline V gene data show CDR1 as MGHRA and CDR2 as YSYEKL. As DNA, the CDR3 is TGCGCCAGCAGCCAAGATTGGGAGGGGCTCGGTCGTGGAAAACTGTTTTTT. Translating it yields CASSQDWEGLGRGKLFF.

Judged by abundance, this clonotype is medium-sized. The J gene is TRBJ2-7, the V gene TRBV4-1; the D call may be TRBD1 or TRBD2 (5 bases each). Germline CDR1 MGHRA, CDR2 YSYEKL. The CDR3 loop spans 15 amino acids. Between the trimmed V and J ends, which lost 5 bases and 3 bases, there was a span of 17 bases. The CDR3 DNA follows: TGCGCCAGCAGCGTGAGTCCGGGACGGGACTACGAGCAGTACTTC. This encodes CASSVSPGRDYEQYF.

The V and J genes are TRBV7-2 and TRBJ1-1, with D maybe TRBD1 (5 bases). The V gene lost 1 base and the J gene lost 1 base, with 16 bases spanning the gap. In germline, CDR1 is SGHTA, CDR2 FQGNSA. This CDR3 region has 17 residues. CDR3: CASSLGAFSTGNTEAFF. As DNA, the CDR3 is TGTGCCAGCAGCTTAGGGGCCTTCAGTACAGGGAACACTGAAGCTTTCTTT.

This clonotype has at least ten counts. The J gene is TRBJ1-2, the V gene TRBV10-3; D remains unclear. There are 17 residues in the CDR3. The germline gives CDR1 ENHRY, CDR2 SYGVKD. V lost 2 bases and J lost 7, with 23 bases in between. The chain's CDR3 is CAISERSPWTGVAGYTF. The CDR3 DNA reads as TGTGCCATCAGTGAGAGATCCCCTTGGACGGGAGTAGCTGGCTACACCTTC.

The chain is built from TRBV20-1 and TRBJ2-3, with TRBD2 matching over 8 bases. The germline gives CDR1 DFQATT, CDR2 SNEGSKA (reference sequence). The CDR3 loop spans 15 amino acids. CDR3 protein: CSLGKRGGRADTQYF. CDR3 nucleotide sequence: TGCAGCTTAGGGAAACGGGGGGGCCGGGCAGATACGCAGTATTTT.

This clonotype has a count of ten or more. The CDR3 DNA sequence: TGTGCCAGTAGTTCAGCGTACCAAGAGACCCAGTACTTC. Translated, it gives CASSSAYQETQYF. The V gene is TRBV19, the J gene TRBJ2-5; D uncertain. CDR1 and CDR2 from the germline V gene are LNHDA and SQIVND (reference sequence). V was trimmed by 5 bases and J by 0 bases, leaving 7 bases between them. The CDR3 extends over 13 amino acids.

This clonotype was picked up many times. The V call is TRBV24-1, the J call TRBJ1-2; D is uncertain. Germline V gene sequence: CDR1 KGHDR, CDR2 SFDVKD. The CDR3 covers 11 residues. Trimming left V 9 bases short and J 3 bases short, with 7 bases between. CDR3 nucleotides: TGTGCCACCGGCCAGGACTATGGCTACACCTTC. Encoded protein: CATGQDYGYTF.

The CDR3 nucleotides read TGTGCCAGCAGCTTAGCGCGTGAGCAGTTCTTC. It codes for CASSLAREQFF. The V and J genes are TRBV7-2 and TRBJ2-1; D unresolved. The CDR3 contains 11 residues. From germline, CDR1 is SGHTA and CDR2 FQGNSA. Deletions cut 0 bases from V and 9 bases from J, with 3 bases between.

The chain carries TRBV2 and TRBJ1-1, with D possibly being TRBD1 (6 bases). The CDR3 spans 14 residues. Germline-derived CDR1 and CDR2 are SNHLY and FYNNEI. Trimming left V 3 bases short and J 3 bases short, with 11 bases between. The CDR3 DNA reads TGTGCCAGCAGTGACAGGGGAGAGCACACTGAAGCTTTCTTT. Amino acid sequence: CASSDRGEHTEAFF.

CDR3 DNA sequence: TGTGCCAGCAGCTTAGCGGGGGGAGACAATGAGCAGTTCTTC. Translation: CASSLAGGDNEQFF. The chain links TRBV7-9 to TRBJ2-1, with a tentative D call TRBD2 (6 bases). Germline-derived CDR1 and CDR2 are SEHNR and FQNEAQ (reference sequence). The CDR3 is made up of 14 amino acids. The germline V and J ends were trimmed by 0 bases and 5 bases, with 8 bases remaining between them.

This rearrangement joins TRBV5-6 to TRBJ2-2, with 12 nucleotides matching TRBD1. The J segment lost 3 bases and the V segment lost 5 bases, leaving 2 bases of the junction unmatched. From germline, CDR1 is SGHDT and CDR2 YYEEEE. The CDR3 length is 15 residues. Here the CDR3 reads CASRGQGAYTGELFF. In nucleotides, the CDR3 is TGTGCCAGCAGGGGACAGGGGGCTTACACCGGGGAGCTGTTTTTT.

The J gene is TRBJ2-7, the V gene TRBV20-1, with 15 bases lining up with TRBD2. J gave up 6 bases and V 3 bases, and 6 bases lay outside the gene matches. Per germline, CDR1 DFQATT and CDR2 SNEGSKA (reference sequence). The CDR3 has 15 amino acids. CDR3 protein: CSARGLAGGGREQYF. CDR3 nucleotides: TGCAGTGCTAGGGGACTAGCGGGAGGAGGGCGCGAGCAGTACTTC.

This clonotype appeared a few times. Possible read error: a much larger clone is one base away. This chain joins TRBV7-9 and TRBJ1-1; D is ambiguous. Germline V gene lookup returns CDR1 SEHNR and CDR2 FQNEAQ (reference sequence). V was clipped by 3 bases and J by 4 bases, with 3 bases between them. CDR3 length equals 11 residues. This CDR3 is CASSFGTEAFF. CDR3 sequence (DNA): TGTGCCAGCAGCTTCGGCACTGAAGCTTTCTTT.

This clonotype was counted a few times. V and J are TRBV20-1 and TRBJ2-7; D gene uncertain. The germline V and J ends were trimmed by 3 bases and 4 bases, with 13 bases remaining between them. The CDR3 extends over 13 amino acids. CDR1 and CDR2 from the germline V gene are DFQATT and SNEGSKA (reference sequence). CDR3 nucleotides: TGCAGTGCTAGGGCCGACCTCTGGTACGAGCAGTACTTC. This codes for CSARADLWYEQYF.

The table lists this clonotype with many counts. CDR3 DNA sequence: TGCGCCAGCAAGTTAGGGACATGGACCTACGAGCAGTACTTC. Protein product: CASKLGTWTYEQYF. The chain links TRBV5-1 to TRBJ2-7; tentative D call: TRBD1 (6 bases). Germline V CDR1 and CDR2: SGHRS, YFSETQ. V lost 6 bases and J lost 2, with 15 bases in between. CDR3 length: 14 residues.

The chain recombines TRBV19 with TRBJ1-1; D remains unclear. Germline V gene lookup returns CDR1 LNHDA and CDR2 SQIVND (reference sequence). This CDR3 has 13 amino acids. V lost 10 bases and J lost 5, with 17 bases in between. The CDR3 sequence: CAIRPSEKTEAFF. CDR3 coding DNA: TGTGCCATTCGCCCGAGCGAGAAGACTGAAGCTTTCTTT.

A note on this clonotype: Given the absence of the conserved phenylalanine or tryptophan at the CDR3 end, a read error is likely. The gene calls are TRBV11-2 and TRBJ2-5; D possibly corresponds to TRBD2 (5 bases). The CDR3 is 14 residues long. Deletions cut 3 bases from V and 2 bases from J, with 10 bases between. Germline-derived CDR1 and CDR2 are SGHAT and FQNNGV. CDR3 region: CASSLGDFQETQYI. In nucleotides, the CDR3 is TGTGCCAGCAGCTTGGGAGACTTTCAAGAGACCCAGTACATC.

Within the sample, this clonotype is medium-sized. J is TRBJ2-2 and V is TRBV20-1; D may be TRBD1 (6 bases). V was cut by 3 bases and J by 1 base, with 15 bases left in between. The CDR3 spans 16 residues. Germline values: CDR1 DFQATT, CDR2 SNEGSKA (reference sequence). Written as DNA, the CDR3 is TGCAGTGCTAGTGTCGGTACAGGGCAGAACACCGGGGAGCTGTTTTTT. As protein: CSASVGTGQNTGELFF.

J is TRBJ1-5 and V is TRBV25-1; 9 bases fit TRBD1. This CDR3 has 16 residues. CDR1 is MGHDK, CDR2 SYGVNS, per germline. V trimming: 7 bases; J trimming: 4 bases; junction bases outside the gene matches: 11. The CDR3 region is CASKGQGSPGNQPQHF. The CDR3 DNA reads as TGTGCCAGCAAGGGACAGGGATCCCCGGGAAATCAGCCCCAGCATTTT.

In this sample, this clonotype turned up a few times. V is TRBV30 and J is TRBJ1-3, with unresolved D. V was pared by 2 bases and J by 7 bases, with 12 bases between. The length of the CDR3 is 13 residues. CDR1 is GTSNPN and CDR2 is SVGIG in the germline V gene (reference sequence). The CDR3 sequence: CAWSSDLSNTIYF. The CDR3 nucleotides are TGTGCCTGGAGTTCAGACTTGAGTAACACCATATATTTT.

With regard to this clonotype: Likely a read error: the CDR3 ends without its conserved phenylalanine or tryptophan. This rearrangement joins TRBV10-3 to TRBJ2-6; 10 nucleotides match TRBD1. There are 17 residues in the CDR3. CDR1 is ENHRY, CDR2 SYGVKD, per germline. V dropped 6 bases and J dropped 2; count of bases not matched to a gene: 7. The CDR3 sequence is CAISVTGGAPGANVLTS. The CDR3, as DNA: TGTGCCATCAGCGTGACAGGGGGCGCACCTGGGGCCAACGTCCTGACTTCC.

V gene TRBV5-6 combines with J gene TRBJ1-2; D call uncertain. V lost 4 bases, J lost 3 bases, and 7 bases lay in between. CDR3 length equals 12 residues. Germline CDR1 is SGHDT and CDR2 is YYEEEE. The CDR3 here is CASSRRDYGYTF. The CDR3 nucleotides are TGTGCCAGCAGCAGACGGGACTATGGCTACACCTTC.

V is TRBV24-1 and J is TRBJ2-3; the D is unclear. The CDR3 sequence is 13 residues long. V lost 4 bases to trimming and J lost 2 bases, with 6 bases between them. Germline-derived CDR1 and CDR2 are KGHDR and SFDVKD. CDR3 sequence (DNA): TGTGCCACCAGTGAGCAGGTCACAGATACGCAGTATTTT. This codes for CATSEQVTDTQYF.

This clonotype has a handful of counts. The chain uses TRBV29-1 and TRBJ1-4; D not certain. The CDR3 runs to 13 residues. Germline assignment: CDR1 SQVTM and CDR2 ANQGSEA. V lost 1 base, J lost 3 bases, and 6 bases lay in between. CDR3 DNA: TGCAGCGTTGAAGGATCGTCTAATGAAAAACTGTTTTTT. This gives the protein CSVEGSSNEKLFF.

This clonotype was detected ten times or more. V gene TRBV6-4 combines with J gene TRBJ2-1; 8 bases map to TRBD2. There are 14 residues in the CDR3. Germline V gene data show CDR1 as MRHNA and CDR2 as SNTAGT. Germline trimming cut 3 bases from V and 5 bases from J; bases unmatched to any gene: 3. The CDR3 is CASSEAGEHNEQFF. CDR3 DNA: TGTGCCAGCAGTGAAGCGGGAGAACACAATGAGCAGTTCTTC.

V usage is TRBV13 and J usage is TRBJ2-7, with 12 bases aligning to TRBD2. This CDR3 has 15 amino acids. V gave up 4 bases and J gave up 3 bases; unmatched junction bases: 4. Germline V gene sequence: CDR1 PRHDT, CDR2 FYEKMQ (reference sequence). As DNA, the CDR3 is TGTGCCAGCAGCTCCCGGACTAGCGGGAACTACGAGCAGTACTTC. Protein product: CASSSRTSGNYEQYF.